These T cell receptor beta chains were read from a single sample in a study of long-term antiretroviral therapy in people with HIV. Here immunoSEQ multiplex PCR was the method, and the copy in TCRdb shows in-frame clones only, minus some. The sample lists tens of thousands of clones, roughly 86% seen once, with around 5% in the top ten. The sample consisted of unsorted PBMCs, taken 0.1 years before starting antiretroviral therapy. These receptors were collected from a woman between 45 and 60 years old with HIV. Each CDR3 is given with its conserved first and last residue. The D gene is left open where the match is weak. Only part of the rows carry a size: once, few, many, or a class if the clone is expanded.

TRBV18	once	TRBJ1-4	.	CASSPPPGMGEKLFF	TGTGCCAGCTCACCACCCCCAGGGATGGGTGAAAAACTGTTTTTT
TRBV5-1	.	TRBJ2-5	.	CASSRSTGYQETQYF	TGCGCCAGCAGCCGTTCCACAGGGTACCAAGAGACCCAGTACTTC
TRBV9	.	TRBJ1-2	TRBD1	CASTGTGPGYTF	TGTGCCAGCACAGGGACAGGGCCTGGCTACACCTTC
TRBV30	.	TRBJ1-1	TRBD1	CAWSNQQGWETEAFF	TGTGCCTGGAGTAACCAACAGGGGTGGGAAACTGAAGCTTTCTTT
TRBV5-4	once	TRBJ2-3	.	CASSFRPEGTDTQYF	TGTGCCAGCAGCTTCCGACCAGAGGGCACAGATACGCAGTATTTT
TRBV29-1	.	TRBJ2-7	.	CSVERDEQYF	TGCAGCGTTGAACGCGACGAGCAGTACTTC
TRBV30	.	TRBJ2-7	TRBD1	CAWSKGTGGYEQYF	TGTGCCTGGAGTAAAGGAACAGGGGGCTACGAGCAGTACTTC
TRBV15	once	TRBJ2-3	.	CATSRDPSNTDTQYF	TGTGCCACCAGCAGAGATCCCTCGAACACAGATACGCAGTATTTT
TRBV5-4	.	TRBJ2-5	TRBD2	CASSDVAGVQETQYF	TGTGCCAGCAGCGACGTGGCGGGGGTGCAAGAGACCCAGTACTTC
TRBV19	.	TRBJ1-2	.	CASSMAAGEGGYTF	TGTGCCAGTAGTATGGCAGCAGGGGAAGGTGGCTACACCTTC
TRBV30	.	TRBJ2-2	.	CAWSHFDTGELFF	TGTGCCTGGAGTCATTTCGACACCGGGGAGCTGTTTTTT
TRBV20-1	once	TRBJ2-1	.	CSLITSNEQFF	TGCAGTCTTATAACAAGCAATGAGCAGTTCTTC
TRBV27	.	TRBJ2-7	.	CASRSSSSMEQYF	TGTGCCAGCAGATCTTCATCATCCATGGAGCAGTACTTC
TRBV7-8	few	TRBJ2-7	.	CASSSPGQTYEQYF	TGTGCCAGCAGCTCACCCGGACAGACCTACGAGCAGTACTTC
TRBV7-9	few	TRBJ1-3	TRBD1	CASSLPFTGDIYF	TGTGCCAGCAGTTTGCCGTTTACAGGGGACATATATTTT
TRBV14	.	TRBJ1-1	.	CASSQDLVGTNTEAFF	TGTGCCAGCAGCCAAGATCTAGTTGGGACGAACACTGAAGCTTTCTTT
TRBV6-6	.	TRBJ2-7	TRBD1	CASSRQGLTYEQYF	TGTGCCAGCAGTCGACAGGGTCTCACCTACGAGCAGTACTTC
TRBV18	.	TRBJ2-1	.	CASSPLIDGGPYNEQFF	TGTGCCAGCTCACCCCTGATTGACGGGGGGCCCTACAATGAGCAGTTCTTC
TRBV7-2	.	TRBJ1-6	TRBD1	CASSLRQGLGSPLHF	TGTGCCAGCAGCTTACGACAGGGGCTAGGATCACCCCTCCACTTT
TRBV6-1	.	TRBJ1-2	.	CASSEGASYGYTF	TGTGCCAGCAGTGAGGGGGCCTCCTATGGCTACACCTTC
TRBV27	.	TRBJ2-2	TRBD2	CASSPSTSPGELFF	TGTGCCAGCAGTCCCTCGACTAGCCCCGGGGAGCTGTTTTTT
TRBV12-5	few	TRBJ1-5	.	CASGLGGMGNQPQHF	TGTGCTAGTGGTTTGGGTGGGATGGGCAATCAGCCCCAGCATTTT
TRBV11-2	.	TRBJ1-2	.	CASSLVGGGYGYTF	TGTGCCAGCAGCTTAGTGGGAGGGGGCTATGGCTACACCTTC
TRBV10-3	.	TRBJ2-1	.	CAISESMNEGEQFF	TGTGCCATCAGTGAGTCGATGAACGAGGGTGAGCAGTTCTTC
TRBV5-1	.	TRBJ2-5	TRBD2	CASRSTSTYQETQYF	TGCGCCAGCAGGTCGACTAGCACGTACCAAGAGACCCAGTACTTC
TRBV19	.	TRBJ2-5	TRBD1	CASSPYTGGLYQETQYF	TGTGCCAGTAGCCCATATACAGGGGGACTCTACCAAGAGACCCAGTACTTC
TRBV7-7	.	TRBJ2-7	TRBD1	CASSPILGQPYEQYF	TGTGCTAGCAGCCCCATCTTGGGACAGCCCTACGAGCAGTACTTC
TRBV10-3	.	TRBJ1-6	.	CAISEVDSPLHF	TGTGCCATCAGTGAGGTTGATTCACCCCTCCACTTT
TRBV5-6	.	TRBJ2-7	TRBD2	CASSSLAGGYEQYF	TGTGCCAGCAGCTCTCTAGCGGGGGGATACGAGCAGTACTTC
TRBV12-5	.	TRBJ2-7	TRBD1	CASGLVLGTGYEQYF	TGTGCTAGTGGTTTGGTACTGGGGACAGGCTACGAGCAGTACTTC
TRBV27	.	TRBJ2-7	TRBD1	CASSPRTGFGNEQYF	TGTGCCAGCAGTCCCCGGACAGGGTTCGGGAACGAGCAGTACTTC
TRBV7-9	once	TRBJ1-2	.	CASSGQWENYGYTF	TGTGCCAGCAGCGGGCAGTGGGAGAACTATGGCTACACCTTC
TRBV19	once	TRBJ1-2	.	CASSSPGQNYGYTF	TGTGCCAGTAGTTCTCCGGGCCAGAACTATGGCTACACCTTC
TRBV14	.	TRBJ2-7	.	CASSQRTLSYEQYF	TGTGCCAGCAGCCAGAGGACACTCTCCTACGAGCAGTACTTC
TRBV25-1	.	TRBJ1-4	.	CASSAKGLPNEKLFF	TGTGCCAGCAGCGCGAAGGGGTTACCTAATGAAAAACTGTTTTTT
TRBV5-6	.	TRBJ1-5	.	CASSSTGQPQHF	TGTGCCAGCAGCTCGACAGGTCAGCCCCAGCATTTT
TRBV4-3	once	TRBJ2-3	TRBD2	CASSQQPSGGAEDTQYF	TGCGCCAGCAGCCAACAGCCTAGCGGGGGGGCTGAGGATACGCAGTATTTT
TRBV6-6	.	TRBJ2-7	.	CASLGYEQYF	TGTGCCAGCCTGGGCTACGAGCAGTACTTC
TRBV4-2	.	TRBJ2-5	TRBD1	CASSQGLTGAGEYF	TGTGCCAGCAGCCAAGGGTTGACAGGGGCCGGGGAGTACTTC
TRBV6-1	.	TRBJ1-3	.	CASIQTGSGNTIYF	TGTGCCAGCATTCAGACAGGCTCTGGAAACACCATATATTTT
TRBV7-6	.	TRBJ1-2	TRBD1	CASSSSRDRDHYGYTF	TGTGCCAGCAGCTCCTCTCGGGACAGGGACCACTATGGCTACACCTTC